Shown below are 25 T cell receptor beta chains from a single sample sequenced in a study of identical twins. A single record per CDR3 protein comes from TCRdb applying MiXCR to the 5' RACE reads. The table lists approximately 630,000 distinct CDR3 sequences, under 8.5% of them singletons. The same specimen was also included in a second study, on yellow fever vaccine responses in identical twins.

The sample was PBMCs. These TCRs come from a woman between 18 and 29 years old in good health.

This clonotype appeared many times. V is TRBV10-3 and J is TRBJ2-1, with a possible D match to TRBD1 (6 bases). V was pared by 6 bases and J by 0 bases, with 15 bases between. Germline V CDR1 and CDR2: ENHRY, SYGVKD. The CDR3 has 16 amino acids. CDR3 sequence reads: CAISPGHPSSYNEQFF. CDR3 bases: TGTGCCATCAGCCCGGGACACCCGAGCTCCTACAATGAGCAGTTCTTC.

J is TRBJ1-5 and V is TRBV28, with D hard to call. The germline V gene has CDR1 MDHEN and CDR2 SYDVKM. The CDR3 contains 16 residues. Trimming left V 4 bases short and J 0 bases short, with 13 bases between. The CDR3 bases are TGTGCCAGCAGTTCCCCACGGGGAAATAGCAATCAGCCCCAGCATTTT. Translation: CASSSPRGNSNQPQHF.

As regards this clonotype: One base away lies a much larger clone, so this may be a sequencing read error. The rearrangement links TRBV12-3 or TRBV12-4 to TRBJ2-7, with no clear D. The CDR3 runs 13 residues. Written as DNA, the CDR3 is TGTACCAGCAGTTTATGGACGGACTACGAGCAGTACTTC. Its protein product is CTSSLWTDYEQYF.

This clonotype has ten or more counts. V and J are TRBV12-3 or TRBV12-4 and TRBJ1-1; possible D gene TRBD1, 5 bases. V gave up 2 bases and J gave up 2 bases, with 15 bases separating them. This CDR3 is 16 amino acids long. The chain's CDR3 is CASSLSQGLFNTEAFF. DNA for the CDR3: TGTGCCAGCAGTTTATCGCAGGGATTATTCAACACTGAAGCTTTCTTT.

This clonotype was counted only a few times. The chain carries TRBV5-1 and TRBJ2-2, with 11 bases fitting TRBD1. The V gene end was trimmed by 3 bases and the J gene end by 7 bases; junction bases not matched to a gene: 8. This CDR3 contains 16 residues. CDR1 SGHRS and CDR2 YFSETQ come from the germline V gene. CDR3 protein: CASSYGQGASIGELFF. In DNA form, the CDR3 reads TGCGCCAGCAGCTATGGACAGGGGGCGTCGATCGGGGAGCTGTTTTTT.

The gene calls are TRBV2 and TRBJ1-2; 8 positions match TRBD1. This CDR3 is built from 12 residues. With 6 bases clipped from V and 10 bases from J, the junction kept 7 bases outside the gene matches. Germline V CDR1 and CDR2: SNHLY, FYNNEI. The CDR3 nucleotides are TGTGCCAGCAGGACGACAGGGGCTGACTACACCTTC. This gives the protein CASRTTGADYTF.

This chain joins TRBV4-1 and TRBJ2-4, with TRBD2 matching over 8 bases. V lost 1 base to trimming and J lost 5 bases; unmatched junction nucleotides: 13. In germline, CDR1 is MGHRA, CDR2 YSYEKL. CDR3 length: 18 residues. CDR3 amino acids: CASSQGPPGTSFQNIQYF. Written as DNA, the CDR3 is TGCGCCAGCAGCCAAGGGCCCCCCGGGACTAGTTTCCAAAACATTCAGTACTTC.

At least ten counts were recorded for this clonotype. J is TRBJ2-1 and V is TRBV12-3 or TRBV12-4; D remains unclear. V was clipped by 3 bases and J by 7 bases, with 16 bases between them. The CDR3 contains 15 residues. DNA of the CDR3: TGTGCCAGCAGTTTTATGTCCATTGACCGGAATGAGCAGTTCTTC. Amino acid sequence: CASSFMSIDRNEQFF.

The chain has TRBV10-2 and TRBJ2-1; 9 bases map to TRBD1. V lost 4 bases, J lost 4 bases, and 5 bases stayed unmatched. Per germline, CDR1 WSHSY and CDR2 SAAADI. There are 15 residues in the CDR3. The CDR3 sequence: CASSGGQGAYNEQFF. CDR3 bases: TGCGCCAGCAGTGGGGGACAGGGAGCTTACAATGAGCAGTTCTTC.

This rearrangement joins TRBV28 to TRBJ2-7; 10 nucleotides match TRBD2. CDR3 length equals 13 residues. V lost 9 bases and J lost 3; bases outside the gene matches: 5. Per the germline V gene, CDR1 is MDHEN and CDR2 is SYDVKM. The CDR3 spells CASDSSGSYEQYF. The CDR3 DNA sequence: TGTGCCAGTGACTCTAGCGGGAGCTACGAGCAGTACTTC.

The sample holds many counts of this clonotype. V gene TRBV4-2 combines with J gene TRBJ2-2; D call uncertain. V shed 4 bases and J shed 3 bases, with 15 bases lying between them. The CDR3 length is 16 residues. Germline values: CDR1 LGHNA, CDR2 YNFKEQ. Here the CDR3 DNA reads TGTGCCAGCAGCCCCCTGGGCAGCCCGGACACCGGGGAGCTGTTTTTT. This encodes CASSPLGSPDTGELFF.

The sample holds many counts of this clonotype. The chain combines TRBV6-1 with TRBJ1-4; the D is unclear. Trimming took 5 bases from V and 7 from J, leaving 23 bases between them. Germline CDR1 MNHNS, CDR2 SASEGT. The CDR3 is 17 residues long. CDR3 DNA: TGTGCCAGCAGTCTCGGCCCCGTTGGGAGTGCGGTTGAAAAACTGTTTTTT. Protein: CASSLGPVGSAVEKLFF.

This chain connects TRBV12-3 or TRBV12-4 to TRBJ2-1; D is uncertain. This CDR3 contains 12 residues. The V gene lost 4 bases and the J gene lost 7 bases, with 8 bases spanning the gap. CDR3 sequence: CASSSRENEQFF. CDR3 bases: TGTGCCAGCAGTTCTAGGGAAAATGAGCAGTTCTTC.

This chain uses TRBV9 with TRBJ1-2; TRBD1 might be the D (6 bases). Trimming left V 3 bases short and J 7 bases short, with 25 bases between. Germline V gene lookup returns CDR1 SGDLS and CDR2 YYNGEE. The CDR3 consists of 17 residues. CDR3 sequence reads: CASSGGEQGHLFGGYTF. CDR3 in DNA: TGTGCCAGCAGCGGTGGCGAACAGGGTCATCTCTTCGGTGGCTACACCTTC.

The V gene is TRBV20-1, the J gene TRBJ1-1; D is undetermined. The CDR3 runs 14 residues. Germline-derived CDR1 and CDR2 are DFQATT and SNEGSKA (reference sequence). Trimming removed 0 bases at V and 3 bases at J, with 11 bases between. CDR3 amino acids: CSARDLVLDTEAFF. CDR3 sequence (DNA): TGCAGTGCTAGAGATTTGGTTTTGGACACTGAAGCTTTCTTT.

The J gene is TRBJ2-7, the V gene TRBV10-2, with 11 bases matching TRBD1. The V gene's germline CDR1 is WSHSY and CDR2 SAAADI. This CDR3 has 18 amino acids. V gave up 0 bases and J gave up 4 bases; unmatched junction bases: 11. CDR3 loop: CASSESLWTGGAFYEQYF. The CDR3 DNA reads TGCGCCAGCAGTGAGTCGTTGTGGACAGGGGGCGCATTTTACGAGCAGTACTTC.

In its sample, this clonotype was seen a few times. The chain has TRBV5-6 and TRBJ2-1; 14 positions agree with TRBD2. Trimming removed 2 bases from V and 0 bases from J; junction bases left unmatched: 10. The CDR3 is 20 residues long. Per germline, CDR1 SGHDT and CDR2 YYEEEE. The CDR3 nucleotides are TGTGCCAGCAGCTTTTTCCGGCGGACTAGCGGGGGGAGCTCCTACAATGAGCAGTTCTTC. It translates to CASSFFRRTSGGSSYNEQFF.

The chain recombines TRBV2 with TRBJ2-7, with 10 bases matching TRBD2. Trimming removed 2 bases from V and 4 bases from J; junction bases left unmatched: 5. This CDR3 has 15 amino acids. CDR1 is SNHLY and CDR2 is FYNNEI in the germline V gene. CDR3 amino acids: CASSEPLAGAYEQYF. CDR3 sequence (DNA): TGTGCCAGCAGTGAACCCCTAGCGGGAGCTTACGAGCAGTACTTC.

This clonotype was seen a few times. The rearrangement uses TRBV29-1 and TRBJ2-5; tentatively, D is TRBD1 (6 bases). V was cut by 7 bases and J by 4 bases, with 16 bases left in between. Germline V gene sequence: CDR1 SQVTM, CDR2 ANQGSEA. The CDR3 consists of 13 residues. Written as DNA, the CDR3 is TGCAGCGCGCCGGGACCAGGGGTAGAGACCCAGTACTTC. Encoded protein: CSAPGPGVETQYF.

This clonotype was seen repeatedly, ten times or more. The chain is built from TRBV2 and TRBJ1-3; D unresolved. The CDR3 loop spans 16 amino acids. The germline gives CDR1 SNHLY, CDR2 FYNNEI. V dropped 3 bases and J dropped 1 base, with 13 bases sitting between them. Here the CDR3 DNA reads TGTGCCAGCAGTGATAACAGAGCCGGGTCTGGAAACACCATATATTTT. This gives the protein CASSDNRAGSGNTIYF. The variable domain in full, with the rest retrieved from reference TRBV2 and TRBJ1-3, is EPEVTQTPSHQVTQMGQEVILRCVPISNHLYFYWYRQILGQKVEFLVSFYNNEISEKSEIFDDQFSVERPDGSNFTLKIRSTKLEDSAMYFCASSDNRAGSGNTIYFGEGSWLTVV.

Comment on this clonotype: A read error is possible here, since a much larger clone lies one base away. The rearrangement links TRBV28 to TRBJ2-2; D might be TRBD1 (6 bases). The CDR3 runs 15 residues. The germline V gene encodes CDR1 MDHEN and CDR2 SYDVKM. CDR3 in DNA: TGTGCCAGCAGTTTACGCAGGGGAGACACCGGGGAGCAGTTTTTT. Protein product: CASSLRRGDTGEQFF.

This clonotype was seen only a few times. J is TRBJ2-1 and V is TRBV20-1; D possibly uses TRBD1 or TRBD2 (5 bases each). Germline loops: CDR1 DFQATT, CDR2 SNEGSKA (reference sequence). The CDR3 sequence is 15 residues long. V was clipped by 3 bases and J by 2 bases, with 14 bases between them. CDR3 protein: CSARDRDGTYNEQFF. CDR3 coding DNA: TGCAGTGCTAGGGACCGGGACGGTACCTACAATGAGCAGTTCTTC.

This clonotype was detected many times. The CDR3 DNA reads as TGTGCCAGCAGTTTGGGGCTAGCGGGAGCAGATACGCAGTATTTT. This sequence encodes CASSLGLAGADTQYF. The chain joins TRBV7-6 to TRBJ2-3; 10 nucleotides match TRBD2. This CDR3 has 15 amino acids. V dropped 6 bases and J dropped 4; count of bases not matched to a gene: 7. Germline V gene data show CDR1 as SGHVS and CDR2 as FNYEAQ.

The chain couples TRBV5-5 to TRBJ2-1, with D tentatively TRBD1 (5 bases). CDR1 and CDR2 from the germline V gene are SGHKS and YYEKEE (reference sequence). The CDR3 has 15 amino acids. Trimming took off 4 bases at V and 8 bases at J, with 19 bases between the two ends. In nucleotides, the CDR3 is TGTGCCAGCAGCGGTGGGCCACTTTTAGGGGATGAGCAGTTCTTC. Protein: CASSGGPLLGDEQFF. Drawing the rest from reference TRBV5-5 and TRBJ2-1, the complete variable domain is DAGVTQSPTHLIKTRGQQVTLRCSPISGHKSVSWYQQVLGQGPQFIFQYYEKEERGRGNFPDRFSARQFPNYSSELNVNALLLGDSALYLCASSGGPLLGDEQFFGPGTRLTVL.

This clonotype was observed a handful of times. The CDR3 region is CASSQPGQGSNEQFF. The CDR3 DNA follows: TGTGCCAGCAGCCAACCGGGACAGGGGTCCAATGAGCAGTTCTTC. The chain couples TRBV3-1 to TRBJ2-1; 10 bases match TRBD1. The CDR3 totals 15 residues. Germline assignment: CDR1 LGHDT and CDR2 YNNKEL (reference sequence). With V trimmed by 2 bases and J by 6 bases, 4 bases remained unmatched.